This is a list of T cell receptor beta chains from one sample in a study of T-cell memory formation after mild COVID-19. One entry per CDR3 protein, called by TCRdb with MiXCR from the 5' RACE reads. This sample has some 210,000 distinct CDR3 sequences, with about 11% found just once. Sequencing was carried out using PBMCs or a T cell subset sorted from them (not recorded which). These receptors were obtained from a man in his late teens or twenties who had mild COVID-19 (a few samples of this study predate the infection). Cell type and time point are not known. Each CDR3 is given with its conserved first and last residue. The order of the fields is clone size, V gene, D gene, J gene, CDR3 DNA, CDR3 protein. The D gene is left open where the match is weak. Expanded clones are given a class, and other clones once, few, many or no size at all.

many,TRBV5-1,NA,TRBJ2-6,TGCGCCAGCAGCTTGTATCTGACAGGAGGCTCTGGGGCCAACGTCCTGACTTTC,CASSLYLTGGSGANVLTF
NA,TRBV4-2,NA,TRBJ2-7,TGTGCCAGCAGCCAAGATCTAGCGCCTGCCTACGAGCAGTACTTC,CASSQDLAPAYEQYF
once,TRBV12-3/TRBV12-4,NA,TRBJ1-2,TGTGCCAGCAGTTTAGGTCGGGGCTACACCTTC,CASSLGRGYTF
NA,TRBV6-6,TRBD1,TRBJ1-2,TGTGCCAGCAGTCCACAGGGGGCCGGCTATGGCTACACCTTC,CASSPQGAGYGYTF
NA,TRBV18,NA,TRBJ2-7,TGTGCCAGCTCACCGTGGACGGCCCGGTACGAGCAGTACTTC,CASSPWTARYEQYF
NA,TRBV5-1,NA,TRBJ1-5,TGCGCCAGCAGGCCGGACGCAAGCAATCAGCCCCAGCATTTT,CASRPDASNQPQHF
many,TRBV6-5,TRBD2,TRBJ2-3,TGTGCCAGCAGTCGACTAGCGGGGGGCACAGATACGCAGTATTTT,CASSRLAGGTDTQYF
few,TRBV4-1,TRBD2,TRBJ2-3,TGCGCCAGCAGCCAAGGTTTCCAGCGGGGGCGCCGTGATACGCAGTATTTT,CASSQGFQRGRRDTQYF
NA,TRBV5-1,NA,TRBJ2-3,TGCGCCAGCAGCTTTTCATCAGATACGCAGTATTTT,CASSFSSDTQYF
few,TRBV20-1,NA,TRBJ1-4,TGCAGTGCCCCTACGGGGCCGAATAATGGGAAACTGTTTTTT,CSAPTGPNNGKLFF
NA,TRBV2,TRBD1,TRBJ1-5,TGTGCCAGCAGTAAATGGGACAGAAATCAGCCCCAGCATTTT,CASSKWDRNQPQHF
NA,TRBV3-1,NA,TRBJ2-1,TGTGCCAGCAGCCAAGGCACCCAGGCTAGCGAGCAGTTCTTC,CASSQGTQASEQFF
NA,TRBV7-9,NA,TRBJ1-5,TGTGCCAGCAGCTTATCTTTCGGTCAGCCCCAGCATTTT,CASSLSFGQPQHF
NA,TRBV2,NA,TRBJ2-1,TGTGCCAGCGCCCTAGAATCCTCCTACAATGAGCAGTTCTTC,CASALESSYNEQFF
many,TRBV9,NA,TRBJ2-7,TGTGCCAGCAGCGTAGGGGAGGGGGCATACGAGCAGTACTTC,CASSVGEGAYEQYF
NA,TRBV23-1,TRBD2,TRBJ2-3,TGCGCCAGCACGGCACCTCAGCGGGGGGATCCTAGCACAGATACGCAGTATTTT,CASTAPQRGDPSTDTQYF
few,TRBV5-5,TRBD1,TRBJ2-3,TGTGCCAGCAGTCGCACAGGGGCCAACCCGGATACGCAGTATTTT,CASSRTGANPDTQYF
few,TRBV6-5,NA,TRBJ1-1,TGTGCCAGCAGTTACCGAATTTACTCGAACACTGAAGCTTTCTTT,CASSYRIYSNTEAFF
few,TRBV5-5,NA,TRBJ2-5,TGTGCCAGCAGCTTGCTCGGACAGCAAGAGACCCAGTACTTC,CASSLLGQQETQYF
NA,TRBV7-9,NA,TRBJ1-1,TGTGCCAGCAGTTCGGCAGGGCTCACTGAAGCTTTCTTT,CASSSAGLTEAFF
NA,TRBV5-1,TRBD1,TRBJ1-1,TGCGCCAGCAGCCATCAGGGGGCTGGAGATGAAGCTTTCTTT,CASSHQGAGDEAFF
many,TRBV7-3,NA,TRBJ2-2,TGTGCCAGCAGCCTTAGTTACACCGGGGAGCTGTTTTTT,CASSLSYTGELFF
NA,TRBV10-3,NA,TRBJ1-4,TGTGCCATCAGTGGTGCGCAAAATGAAAAACTGTTTTTT,CAISGAQNEKLFF
many,TRBV6-6,NA,TRBJ2-1,TGTGCCAGCAGTGCCCGAGTAACAGGGAATAGACACAATGAGCAGTTCTTC,CASSARVTGNRHNEQFF
many,TRBV10-3,NA,TRBJ2-1,TGTGCCATCAGTGACCGGGGGCGTGAGCAGTTCTTC,CAISDRGREQFF
NA,TRBV14,NA,TRBJ1-4,TGTGCCAGCAGCCAAACTGGGACCTCTGGTGAAAAACTGTTTTTT,CASSQTGTSGEKLFF
few,TRBV20-1,TRBD1,TRBJ2-7,TGCAGTGCTAGGCCCGGGACAGGGGATAGCGAGCAGTACTTC,CSARPGTGDSEQYF
NA,TRBV11-1,TRBD1,TRBJ2-5,TGTGCCAGCAGCTCCGTATATGAAGGGACAGGAGAGACCCAGTACTTC,CASSSVYEGTGETQYF
NA,TRBV12-3/TRBV12-4,NA,TRBJ2-2,TGTGCCAGCAGCTCCAGGGGAATGAACACCGGGGAGCTGTTTTTT,CASSSRGMNTGELFF
NA,TRBV6-4,TRBD2,TRBJ2-7,TGTGCCAGCAGTTTTGACACTAGCGGGGGGTACGAGCAGTACTTC,CASSFDTSGGYEQYF
few,TRBV2,NA,TRBJ1-1,TGTGCCAGCGGGATGAGAGGGGAGGCTGAAGCTTTCTTT,CASGMRGEAEAFF
few,TRBV28,NA,TRBJ1-2,TGTGCCAGCAGACATGACAGCCTCTATGGCTACACCTTC,CASRHDSLYGYTF
few,TRBV20-1,TRBD2,TRBJ2-7,TGCAGTGCTAGAGGCGGGGGAACAACCTACGAGCAGTACTTC,CSARGGGTTYEQYF
few,TRBV5-5,NA,TRBJ1-3,TGTGCCAGCAGCTGGGAGTTAGGAAACACCATATATTTT,CASSWELGNTIYF
NA,TRBV7-2,NA,TRBJ2-6,TGTGCCAGCAGCTTAACATGGGGCTCTGGGGCCAACGTCCTGACTTTC,CASSLTWGSGANVLTF
NA,TRBV7-3,NA,TRBJ2-3,TGTGCCAGCAGGTTGGGGGGTGGCACAGATACGCAGTATTTT,CASRLGGGTDTQYF
NA,TRBV5-6,TRBD1,TRBJ1-6,TGTGCCAGCAGCTCCGGGACAGGGTGGTCACCCCTCCACTTT,CASSSGTGWSPLHF
NA,TRBV7-2,NA,TRBJ2-7,TGTGCCAGCAGCTTAGAGGGCACGCTTCCCTACGAGCAGTACTTC,CASSLEGTLPYEQYF
NA,TRBV5-1,TRBD1,TRBJ2-3,TGCGCCAGCAGCTCCGGGACAGTCGAGGGTGTGGATTTT,CASSSGTVEGVDF
NA,TRBV4-2,NA,TRBJ2-3,TGTGCCAGCAGGATGGGTACACCGGTAGATACGCAGTATTTT,CASRMGTPVDTQYF
NA,TRBV20-1,NA,TRBJ1-2,TGCAGTGCTAGAGAACCCAGTAACTATGGCTACACCTTC,CSAREPSNYGYTF
few,TRBV5-1,NA,TRBJ1-1,TGCGCCAGCAGCTTGGCTGCGGACGAAATGAACACTGAAGCTTTCTTT,CASSLAADEMNTEAFF
few,TRBV7-6,NA,TRBJ1-1,TGTGCCAGCAGCTTTAGGAAGATGAACACTGAAGCTTTCTTT,CASSFRKMNTEAFF
NA,TRBV9,NA,TRBJ1-2,TGTGCCAGCAGCCCCCCGTGGGGGAACTATGGCTACACCTTC,CASSPPWGNYGYTF
few,TRBV7-9,NA,TRBJ2-6,TGTGCTTGGGTAGCTGGGGCCAACGTCCTGACTTTC,CAWVAGANVLTF
NA,TRBV12-3/TRBV12-4,NA,TRBJ2-2,TGTGCCAGCAGTTTTGGGGCAGACGGCACCGGGGAGCTGTTTTTT,CASSFGADGTGELFF
few,TRBV5-5,NA,TRBJ2-7,TGTGCCAGCAGCTTGGGTCCTTATGACACCTACGAGCAGTACTTC,CASSLGPYDTYEQYF
few,TRBV18,NA,TRBJ1-2,TGTGCCAGCTCACCTACAGGGCAGTCCGACTATGGCTACACCTTC,CASSPTGQSDYGYTF
few,TRBV7-2,NA,TRBJ2-5,TGTGCCAGCAGCTTAGACTATAGCGAGACCCAGTACTTC,CASSLDYSETQYF
NA,TRBV20-1,NA,TRBJ2-2,TGCAGTGCTAGAGCCTCGGGGGAGCTGTTTTTT,CSARASGELFF
many,TRBV5-1,NA,TRBJ1-6,TGCGCCAGCAGCTTCGACAGGTTTGAAACACCCCTCCACTTT,CASSFDRFETPLHF
many,TRBV5-1,NA,TRBJ2-5,TGCGCCAGCAGCCAAAGGGAAGGGACGGGTGAGACCCAGTACTTC,CASSQREGTGETQYF
few,TRBV5-6,TRBD1,TRBJ1-4,TGTGCCAGCAGCTTGGCACAGGGGAATGAAAAACTGTTTTTT,CASSLAQGNEKLFF
NA,TRBV11-2,NA,TRBJ1-6,TGTGCCAGCAGCTTATTTAACAGCCCTAATTCACCCCTCCACTTT,CASSLFNSPNSPLHF
NA,TRBV5-1,NA,TRBJ2-7,TGCGCCAGCAGCTTGGCCCCGGACAACTACGAGCAGTACTTC,CASSLAPDNYEQYF
few,TRBV5-1,NA,TRBJ2-7,TGCGCCAGCAGCACCCGGGACGGTAGCTCCTACGAGCAGTACTTC,CASSTRDGSSYEQYF
NA,TRBV7-2,NA,TRBJ1-6,TGTGCCAGCAGCTTAGCCGGGCGGCCCCTCCACTTT,CASSLAGRPLHF